This T cell receptor (beta chain) was sequenced in a study of cytomegalovirus exposure and HLA in healthy donors. Study overall: In a later analysis, it was reported that the roughly 120 validation repertoires had been produced on the same platform as the 666 repertoires belonging to the first cohort. General study results and limits: The majority of TCR sequences were rare, yet some public TCRs appeared in many donors.

Clones were read by immunoSEQ multiplex PCR, and TCRdb kept only the in-frame ones, dropping some. The profile covers 68,000 or so clones, with more than 80% appearing a single time and 0.95% to 1.5% taken by the ten largest. The CDR3 is 12 residues long. From germline, CDR1 is MNHNY and CDR2 SVGAGI (reference sequence). Trimming left V 7 bases short and J 5 bases short, with 8 bases between. This clone was detected once. The antigen remains undetermined. From the 120-subject validation cohort, which was separate from the roughly 670-subject first cohort, the donors were drawn. The TCR comes from a woman aged 18-35 years in good health and CMV-seronegative. The specimen sequenced was PBMCs. This sequence joins TRBV6-6 and TRBJ1-4; D might be TRBD1 (6 bases). DNA for the CDR3: TGTGCCAGCACACAGGGAAATGAAAAACTGTTTTTT. It encodes CASTQGNEKLFF.